Presented here are 15 T cell receptor beta chains from one specimen sequenced in a study of beta chain features in type 1 diabetes. Every isolated RNA sample was fully reverse transcribed, so sequencing captured expressed TCRB transcripts. The method was immunoSEQ multiplex PCR; TCRdb's version includes in-frame clones alone and lacks a portion of them. The repertoire has roughly 40,000 clones, 45% to 50% of them found once; the top ten carry 0.65% to 0.9%. The sequenced sample consisted of central memory CD4+ T cells from blood. All receptors come from a woman younger than 35 in good health.

This clone was observed a few times. The chain joins TRBV2 to TRBJ2-7; perhaps TRBD2 as D (5 bases). Germline V CDR1 and CDR2: SNHLY, FYNNEI. This CDR3 spans 12 amino acids. The ends were cut back, 7 bases at V and 7 bases at J, with 14 bases in the middle. The CDR3 region is CASILGGWEQYF. The CDR3 coding sequence is TGTGCCAGCATATTAGGAGGTTGGGAGCAGTACTTC.

This clone is deemed medium-sized. The chain couples TRBV5-1 to TRBJ2-5; D unclear. CDR3 length: 13 amino acids. Trimming left V 0 bases short and J 2 bases short, with 5 bases between. The germline V gene has CDR1 SGHRS and CDR2 YFSETQ. Written as DNA, the CDR3 is TGCGCCAGCAGCTTGGACAAACAAGAGACCCAGTACTTC. This codes for CASSLDKQETQYF.

The J gene is TRBJ2-1, the V gene TRBV28; 7 bases match TRBD1. In germline, CDR1 is MDHEN, CDR2 SYDVKM. The ends lost 5 bases at V and 7 bases at J; junction bases unmatched: 11. The CDR3 consists of 15 residues. The CDR3 spells CASSLTGARYNEQFF. The CDR3, as DNA: TGTGCCAGCAGTCTTACAGGGGCTCGTTATAATGAGCAGTTCTTC.

This clone was found a few times. The J gene is TRBJ1-4, the V gene TRBV30, with 9 positions matching TRBD1. Germline values: CDR1 GTSNPN, CDR2 SVGIG (reference sequence). There are 14 residues in the CDR3. After removal of 5 bases from V and 7 bases from J, the junction contained 8 bases not matched to a gene. The CDR3 here is CAWGLGTGSEKLFF. CDR3 bases: TGTGCCTGGGGCCTTGGGACAGGGAGTGAAAAACTGTTTTTT.

This clone has a handful of counts. The J gene is TRBJ2-4, the V gene TRBV6-1; 9 positions match TRBD1. Germline-derived CDR1 and CDR2 are MNHNS and SASEGT. J gave up 1 base and V 4 bases, and 5 bases lay outside the gene matches. The CDR3 covers 16 residues. CDR3 protein: CASSGGQGIAKNIQYF. DNA for the CDR3: TGTGCCAGCAGTGGAGGACAGGGGATCGCCAAAAACATTCAGTACTTC.

The V call is TRBV7-2, the J call TRBJ1-1; the D is unclear. Trimming stripped 6 bases from V and 4 bases from J, with 6 bases between. The CDR3 contains 11 residues. Germline V lookup: CDR1 SGHTA, CDR2 FQGNSA. The CDR3, as DNA: TGTGCCAGCAGTGGGCCCACTGAAGCTTTCTTT. It encodes CASSGPTEAFF. Full variable domain (missing parts from reference TRBV7-2 and TRBJ1-1): GAGVSQSPSNKVTEKGKDVELRCDPISGHTALYWYRQSLGQGLEFLIYFQGNSAPDKSGLPSDRFSAERTGGSVSTLTIQRTQQEDSAVYLCASSGPTEAFFGQGTRLTVV.

Comment on this clone: The identical CDR3 is also encoded by other nucleotide sequences in the sample. The chain couples TRBV5-1 to TRBJ2-5; a possible D gene is TRBD1 (5 bases). V shed 0 bases and J shed 2 bases, with 5 bases lying between them. The CDR3 is 13 residues long. Germline V gives CDR1 SGHRS, CDR2 YFSETQ. The CDR3 loop reads CASSLGQQETQYF. CDR3 in DNA: TGCGCCAGCAGCTTGGGACAGCAAGAGACCCAGTACTTC.

The chain employs TRBV5-1 and TRBJ2-5, with 9 nucleotides matching TRBD1. Germline V lookup: CDR1 SGHRS, CDR2 YFSETQ. The CDR3 runs to 14 residues. J was trimmed by 2 bases and V by 5 bases; bases with no gene match: 4. CDR3 sequence reads: CASSRTGVQETQYF. In DNA form, the CDR3 reads TGCGCCAGCAGTAGGACAGGGGTGCAAGAGACCCAGTACTTC.

The gene calls are TRBV2 and TRBJ1-4; TRBD1 matches 9 bases. In germline, CDR1 is SNHLY, CDR2 FYNNEI. V shed 7 bases, J shed 3 bases, and the junction held 6 bases outside the gene matches. The CDR3 has 15 amino acids. The CDR3 protein is CASNKQGAANEKLFF. The CDR3 region has the DNA TGTGCCAGCAATAAACAGGGGGCGGCTAATGAAAAACTGTTTTTT.

There are a few counts of this clone. This chain joins TRBV28 and TRBJ2-7; D may be TRBD1 (6 bases). V dropped 4 bases and J dropped 2 bases, with 15 bases sitting between them. In germline, CDR1 is MDHEN, CDR2 SYDVKM. The CDR3 loop spans 15 amino acids. As DNA, the CDR3 is TGTGCCAGCAGTTCGGCACAGGGTAGCGCCTACGAGCAGTACTTC. Residues: CASSSAQGSAYEQYF. The full variable domain, its missing parts supplied by reference TRBV28 and TRBJ2-7, is DVKVTQSSRYLVKRTGEKVFLECVQDMDHENMFWYRQDPGLGLRLIYFSYDVKMKEKGDIPEGYSVSREKKERFSLILESASTNQTSMYLCASSSAQGSAYEQYFGPGTRLTVT.

This chain links TRBV7-9 with TRBJ2-7; D remains ambiguous. In germline, CDR1 is SEHNR, CDR2 FQNEAQ (reference sequence). The CDR3 extends over 13 amino acids. Trimming stripped 3 bases from V and 3 bases from J, with 9 bases between. Here the CDR3 reads CASSLVSGYEQYF. CDR3 bases: TGTGCCAGCAGCTTGGTCTCGGGCTACGAGCAGTACTTC. Using reference TRBV7-9 and TRBJ2-7 for the parts outside the CDR3, the full variable domain is DTGVSQNPRHKITKRGQNVTFRCDPISEHNRLYWYRQTLGQGPEFLTYFQNEAQLEKSRLLSDRFSAERPKGSFSTLEIQRTEQGDSAMYLCASSLVSGYEQYFGPGTRLTVT.

V is TRBV2 and J is TRBJ2-1; possible D gene TRBD2, 6 bases. V lost 4 bases to trimming and J lost 5 bases, with 12 bases between them. CDR3 length: 14 residues. Germline lookup yields CDR1 SNHLY and CDR2 FYNNEI. CDR3 nucleotides: TGTGCCAGCAGTGTGTTAGCGGCAAACAATGAGCAGTTCTTC. Amino acids: CASSVLAANNEQFF.

The chain couples TRBV27 to TRBJ1-2; 8 positions match TRBD1. Germline-derived CDR1 and CDR2 are MNHEY and SMNVEV (reference sequence). This CDR3 has 15 residues. Unmatched junction bases numbered 7, after V lost 3 bases and J lost 4 bases. CDR3 residues: CASSFDGQGGYGYTF. The CDR3 DNA sequence: TGTGCCAGCAGTTTCGATGGACAGGGAGGCTATGGCTACACCTTC.

The rearrangement links TRBV9 to TRBJ2-3, with TRBD2 matching 9 bases. Trimming removed 0 bases from V and 1 base from J; junction bases left unmatched: 6. Germline V gives CDR1 SGDLS, CDR2 YYNGEE. The CDR3 consists of 17 residues. CDR3 protein: CASSVAQSSGGTDTQYF. The CDR3 DNA is TGTGCCAGCAGCGTAGCTCAGTCTAGCGGGGGCACAGATACGCAGTATTTT.

The chain recombines TRBV5-1 with TRBJ2-3, with 10 nucleotides matching TRBD2. After removal of 0 bases from V and 1 base from J, the junction contained 2 bases not matched to a gene. Per germline, CDR1 SGHRS and CDR2 YFSETQ. This CDR3 region has 16 residues. The CDR3 DNA is TGCGCCAGCAGCTTGGATAGCGGGGGGCGCACAGATACGCAGTATTTT. Amino acid sequence: CASSLDSGGRTDTQYF.